Listed here are 12 T cell receptor beta chains from one sample, sequenced in a study of spatial heterogeneity in lung cancer. TCRdb re-called the 5' RACE reads with MiXCR, one entry per CDR3 protein. The sample lists fewer than 60,000 distinct CDR3 sequences; about 7.4% were seen once. Time point: blood at routine non-recurrence follow-up after resection. Researchers sequenced whole RNA taken from tumor, nontumor lung or frozen PBMC without sorting. Sequencing was performed on PBMCs, taken at follow-up. The origin of the receptors is a female donor with early-stage non-small cell lung cancer.

The rearrangement links TRBV7-2 to TRBJ2-2; 9 nucleotides line up with TRBD1. After removal of 5 bases from V and 8 bases from J, the junction contained 6 bases not matched to a gene. This CDR3 is 14 amino acids long. Germline V gives CDR1 SGHTA, CDR2 FQGNSA. The CDR3 spells CASSLRDRAGELFF. In DNA form, the CDR3 reads TGTGCCAGCAGCCTTCGGGACAGGGCTGGGGAGCTGTTTTTT.

This chain connects TRBV4-3 to TRBJ2-3; TRBD2 matches 8 bases. Germline loops: CDR1 LGHNA, CDR2 YSLEER. Trimming took 5 bases from V and 5 from J; bases not matched to a gene: 9. There are 15 residues in the CDR3. The CDR3 DNA sequence: TGCGCCAGCAGCACAAGATCCAGCGGGGGAGATACGCAGTATTTT. This gives the protein CASSTRSSGGDTQYF.

This clonotype was picked up a small number of times. V gene TRBV18 combines with J gene TRBJ1-1; 8 bases are shared with TRBD1. Germline-derived CDR1 and CDR2 are KGHSH and LQKENI. V lost 6 bases and J lost 1; bases outside the gene matches: 10. The CDR3 extends over 16 amino acids. The chain's CDR3 is CASSTGQGGANTEAFF. Written as DNA, the CDR3 is TGTGCCAGCTCCACCGGACAGGGAGGAGCGAACACTGAAGCTTTCTTT.

This clonotype was observed a handful of times. The gene calls are TRBV6-1 and TRBJ1-6; no clear D. CDR1 is MNHNS and CDR2 is SASEGT in the germline V gene. The CDR3 length is 16 residues. V was shortened by 3 bases and J by 2 bases, with 11 bases between the two germline ends. The CDR3 region is CASSDEQRAYNSPLHF. CDR3 bases: TGTGCCAGCAGTGATGAACAGAGAGCCTATAATTCACCCCTCCACTTT.

There are many counts of this clonotype. CDR3 sequence: CSANPVGEQFF. The CDR3 DNA reads as TGCAGTGCGAACCCGGTCGGTGAGCAGTTCTTC. The chain carries TRBV20-1 and TRBJ2-1, with D unclear. Germline V gene lookup returns CDR1 DFQATT and CDR2 SNEGSKA (reference sequence). There are 11 residues in the CDR3. Trimming took off 6 bases at V and 9 bases at J, with 12 bases between the two ends.

Many counts were recorded for this clonotype. The chain combines TRBV6-5 with TRBJ2-3, with TRBD2 matching 10 bases. Germline CDR1 reads MNHEY; CDR2 reads SVGAGI. V lost 2 bases and J lost 5; bases outside the gene matches: 4. This CDR3 has 15 amino acids. CDR3 DNA: TGTGCCAGCAGTTACCTAGCGGGGGAGGGAGATACGCAGTATTTT. It encodes CASSYLAGEGDTQYF.

Only a few counts were recorded for this clonotype. DNA of the CDR3: TGTGCCTGGAGGGGACAGGGCCCAACCTACGAGCAGTACTTC. Encoded protein: CAWRGQGPTYEQYF. The chain couples TRBV30 to TRBJ2-7; TRBD1 matches 9 bases. V trimming: 3 bases; J trimming: 2 bases; junction bases outside the gene matches: 5. Germline V gene lookup returns CDR1 GTSNPN and CDR2 SVGIG (reference sequence). The CDR3 length is 14 residues.

This clonotype was counted once. This may arise from a read error, as a much more abundant clone is one base away. This chain connects TRBV5-1 to TRBJ2-1, with 9 nucleotides matching TRBD2. The CDR3 sequence is 15 residues long. The trim removed 4 bases at V and 8 bases at J, leaving 10 bases unmatched. The germline V gene has CDR1 SGHRS and CDR2 YFSETQ. The CDR3 region has the DNA TGCGCCAGCAGCCCGCGGGGGGGCACAAAATATGAGCAGTTCTTC. Protein: CASSPRGGTKYEQFF.

This clonotype was found many times. CDR3 region: CASSEFGGNEKLFF. CDR3 nucleotides: TGTGCCAGCAGCGAGTTTGGAGGGAACGAAAAACTGTTTTTT. The chain carries TRBV9 and TRBJ1-4; D is unclear. The germline CDR1 and CDR2 sequences are SGDLS and YYNGEE. Trimming removed 3 bases at V and 8 bases at J, with 14 bases between. The CDR3 runs to 14 residues.

The chain combines TRBV3-1 with TRBJ2-5; perhaps TRBD2 as D (6 bases). V lost 3 bases, J lost 4 bases, and 21 bases lay in between. CDR1 and CDR2 from the germline V gene are LGHDT and YNNKEL (reference sequence). This CDR3 has 17 residues. The CDR3 nucleotides are TGTGCCAGCAGCCAGTCCTTTTACTCCCAGCGGGCAGAGACCCAGTACTTC. It is translated as CASSQSFYSQRAETQYF.

This clonotype has at least ten counts. The chain links TRBV5-1 to TRBJ1-1; no definite D call. The V gene lost 8 bases and the J gene lost 3 bases, with 11 bases spanning the gap. Germline values: CDR1 SGHRS, CDR2 YFSETQ. The CDR3 spans 12 residues. The DNA of the CDR3 is TGCGCCAGTAGGAGATCGGACACTGAAGCTTTCTTT. Residues: CASRRSDTEAFF.

J is TRBJ1-5 and V is TRBV28; no firm D call. Germline V lookup: CDR1 MDHEN, CDR2 SYDVKM. The ends were cut back, 8 bases at V and 5 bases at J, with 16 bases in the middle. The length of the CDR3 is 14 residues. DNA for the CDR3: TGTGCCAGCTTCTCTTCGTACCGCTATCAGCCCCAGCATTTT. It codes for CASFSSYRYQPQHF.